The 26 T cell receptor beta chains listed next were all sequenced from one sample in a study of CD8+CD57+ T cells in acquired aplastic anemia. Genomic DNA, the template, was used for profiling of the TCR beta VDJ and CDR3. Each CDR3 protein is one row after TCRdb ran MiXCR on the reads. The sample includes 310,000 or so distinct CDR3 sequences, around three fifths seen only once; the top ten take approximately 1.3%. Patients selected for sequencing had displayed CD8+CD57+ cell expansion by flow cytometry. The sequenced sample consisted of sorted CD4+, CD8+, or CD8+CD57+ T cells (not recorded which) from PBMCs. Source of these receptors: a human donor with aplastic anemia.

This clonotype was counted once. Mismatch with germline at one junction end may stem from a read error. This chain joins TRBV5-5 and TRBJ2-7; 9 nucleotides align to TRBD1. CDR1 and CDR2 from the germline V gene are SGHKS and YYEKEE (reference sequence). The CDR3 has 14 amino acids. CDR3 residues: CASSLGTGFREQYF. CDR3 nucleotide sequence: TGCGCCAGCAGCCTCGGGACAGGGTTTCGCGAGCAGTACTTC.

For this clonotype: This may be a read error, as it is one base from a much larger clone. The chain recombines TRBV12-3 or TRBV12-4 with TRBJ2-1; 8 nucleotides agree with TRBD2. This CDR3 has 15 residues. As DNA, the CDR3 is TGTGCCGGCAGTTTATCTTTACTAGCGGACAATGAGCAGTTCTTC. Protein product: CAGSLSLLADNEQFF.

The CDR3 protein is CSVEPRTGENGNTIYF. The CDR3 bases are TGCAGCGTTGAACCTCGGACAGGCGAAAATGGAAACACCATATATTTT. This chain joins TRBV29-1 and TRBJ1-3, with 7 bases fitting TRBD1. V lost 2 bases to trimming and J lost 3 bases; unmatched junction nucleotides: 10. Looked up from germline, CDR1 is SQVTM and CDR2 is ANQGSEA. The CDR3 runs 16 residues.

This clonotype has a count of ten or more. The chain couples TRBV11-3 to TRBJ2-2, with D maybe TRBD2 (7 bases). The germline gives CDR1 SGHNT, CDR2 YENEEA. V lost 5 bases and J lost 3, with 19 bases in between. This CDR3 is built from 17 residues. In DNA, the CDR3 is TGTGCCAGCAGCGATAGATGGGGGGGGCACTACACCGGGGAGCTGTTTTTT. This translates into CASSDRWGGHYTGELFF. Complete variable domain (other parts from reference TRBV11-3 and TRBJ2-2): EAGVVQSPRYKIIEKKQPVAFWCNPISGHNTLYWYLQNLGQGPELLIRYENEEAVDDSQLPKDRFSAERLKGVDSTLKIQPAELGDSAVYLCASSDRWGGHYTGELFFGEGSRLTVL.

This rearrangement joins TRBV19 to TRBJ2-2; TRBD1 agrees at 9 bases. The CDR3 is made up of 18 amino acids. Germline V lookup: CDR1 LNHDA, CDR2 SQIVND (reference sequence). J lost 3 bases, V lost 6 bases, and 14 bases had no gene match. CDR3 in amino acids: CASSLPGQGIGYTGELFF. In DNA form, the CDR3 reads TGTGCCAGTAGCTTGCCGGGACAGGGAATTGGGTACACCGGGGAGCTGTTTTTT.

This chain links TRBV19 with TRBJ2-2; TRBD2 is a possible D gene (5 bases). The CDR3 extends over 16 amino acids. The V end lost 3 bases, the J end lost 5 bases, and 16 bases lay between the germline ends. Looked up from germline, CDR1 is LNHDA and CDR2 is SQIVND (reference sequence). The CDR3 DNA is TGTGCCAGTAGTATTTCCGGAGGACTCCCAACCGGGGAGCTGTTTTTT. Protein: CASSISGGLPTGELFF.

This clonotype was seen a handful of times. The rearrangement joins TRBV19 to TRBJ1-1; D gene unclear. V was cut by 2 bases and J by 6 bases, with 13 bases left in between. The CDR3 length is 14 residues. Germline V gives CDR1 LNHDA, CDR2 SQIVND (reference sequence). In DNA, the CDR3 is TGTGCCAGTAGTATATCCTCCCAGGACCCTGAAGCTTTCTTT. This translates into CASSISSQDPEAFF.

With regard to this clonotype: It is likely a read error, because the conserved phenylalanine at the end of the CDR3 is missing. The limits of the CDR3 on the DNA are not certain, so only TCRdb's listed CDR3 is given. The V gene is TRBV19, the J gene TRBJ2-4; no DNA check was done on the table's D call, TRBD1. The germline V gene encodes CDR1 LNHDA and CDR2 SQIVND (reference sequence). The CDR3 is 8 residues long, counting both termini. CDR3 amino acids: CASSTPGQ.

The genes are TRBV2 and TRBJ2-5, with D possibly called TRBD1 or TRBD2 (6 bases each). CDR3 length: 19 amino acids. V lost 0 bases, J lost 5 bases, and 25 bases lay in between. CDR1 and CDR2 (germline): SNHLY, FYNNEI. CDR3 region: CASSEASSLGGGLEETQYF. Here the CDR3 DNA reads TGTGCCAGCAGTGAAGCCAGCAGTCTCGGGGGCGGATTGGAGGAGACCCAGTACTTC.

The table lists this clonotype with a count of one. The chain uses TRBV19 and TRBJ1-2, with D maybe TRBD1 (5 bases). There are 13 residues in the CDR3. Trimming shortened V by 7 bases and J by 1 base, and 10 bases separated the two germline ends. CDR1 is LNHDA, CDR2 SQIVND, per germline (reference sequence). The DNA of the CDR3 is TGTGCCAGTACTCCAGGGATTAACTATGGCTACACCTTC. Its translation is CASTPGINYGYTF.

The V and J genes are TRBV7-2 and TRBJ1-3; 7 nucleotides line up with TRBD1. Trimming took 6 bases from V and 2 from J; bases not matched to a gene: 7. The CDR3 has 15 residues. CDR1 is SGHTA and CDR2 is FQGNSA in the germline V gene. CDR3 residues: CASSKGTGAGNTIYF. Written as DNA, the CDR3 is TGTGCCAGCAGTAAGGGAACAGGGGCTGGAAACACCATATATTTT.

The CDR3 loop is CASSSWYQETQYF. The CDR3 DNA sequence: TGTGCCAGCAGCTCCTGGTACCAAGAGACCCAGTACTTC. The rearrangement links TRBV5-4 to TRBJ2-5; D gene ambiguous. Trimming took 3 bases from V and 0 from J, leaving 6 bases between them. The CDR3 covers 13 residues. The V gene's germline CDR1 is SGHNT and CDR2 YYREEE (reference sequence).

The chain recombines TRBV2 with TRBJ2-5; D is perhaps TRBD1 or TRBD2 (7 bases each). The CDR3 has 13 residues. Germline V CDR1 and CDR2: SNHLY, FYNNEI. Trimming shortened V by 6 bases and J by 4 bases, and 12 bases separated the two germline ends. CDR3 region: CASRTGRVETQYF. The CDR3 bases are TGTGCCAGCAGGACAGGGAGGGTAGAGACCCAGTACTTC. Supplemented by reference TRBV2 and TRBJ2-5, the full variable domain reads EPEVTQTPSHQVTQMGQEVILRCVPISNHLYFYWYRQILGQKVEFLVSFYNNEISEKSEIFDDQFSVERPDGSNFTLKIRSTKLEDSAMYFCASRTGRVETQYFGPGTRLLVL.

This clonotype was counted a single time. The genes are TRBV20-1 and TRBJ1-2; 11 bases fit TRBD1. J lost 3 bases, V lost 0 bases, and 3 bases had no gene match. Germline V gene data show CDR1 as DFQATT and CDR2 as SNEGSKA (reference sequence). The CDR3 sequence is 15 residues long. CDR3 residues: CSARDQGQGDYGYTF. CDR3 bases: TGCAGTGCTAGAGATCAGGGACAGGGGGACTATGGCTACACCTTC.

This clonotype was seen ten or more times. The V gene is TRBV9, the J gene TRBJ1-1; D possibly corresponds to TRBD1 (5 bases). This CDR3 comprises 13 residues. V lost 0 bases and J 7 bases, leaving 10 bases between the germline ends. CDR1 and CDR2 from the germline V gene are SGDLS and YYNGEE. For the CDR3, the DNA is TGTGCCAGCAGCGTAGGTGGAACAGGTGAAGCTTTCTTT. Protein sequence: CASSVGGTGEAFF.

The chain is built from TRBV7-2 and TRBJ2-7, with unresolved D. Germline loops: CDR1 SGHTA, CDR2 FQGNSA. With 6 bases removed from V and 1 base from J, the gap between germline ends came to 13 bases. This CDR3 has 14 amino acids. The CDR3 is CASSLMVGSYEQYF. The CDR3 coding sequence is TGTGCCAGCAGTTTAATGGTGGGATCCTACGAGCAGTACTTC.

The genes are TRBV7-3 and TRBJ2-7; TRBD2 might be the D (6 bases). The CDR3 has 15 residues. V was trimmed by 2 bases and J by 4 bases, leaving 15 bases between them. Per the germline V gene, CDR1 is SGHTA and CDR2 is FQGTGA. The CDR3 DNA is TGTGCCAGCAGCTTAGAGCTAGGAGGGAAGTACGAGCAGTACTTC. This sequence encodes CASSLELGGKYEQYF.

In this sample, this clonotype turned up a few times. V usage is TRBV25-1 and J usage is TRBJ1-4, with TRBD1 as a possible D gene (5 bases). Between the trimmed V and J ends, which lost 4 bases and 0 bases, there was a span of 9 bases. The CDR3 spans 15 residues. From germline, CDR1 is MGHDK and CDR2 SYGVNS. The CDR3 region is CASSALGATNEKLFF. CDR3 in DNA: TGTGCCAGCAGTGCGTTAGGGGCAACTAATGAAAAACTGTTTTTT.

This chain links TRBV9 with TRBJ2-3, with TRBD2 matching 7 bases. The V segment lost 0 bases and the J segment 8 bases; nucleotides outside the gene matches: 6. In germline, CDR1 is SGDLS, CDR2 YYNGEE. The CDR3 sequence is 14 residues long. As DNA, the CDR3 is TGTGCCAGCAGCGTAGGGCTAGCGGCAGGTACGCAGTATTTT. Translation: CASSVGLAAGTQYF.

This rearrangement joins TRBV29-1 to TRBJ2-7; D could derive from TRBD1 or TRBD2 (6 bases each). Germline V CDR1 and CDR2: SQVTM, ANQGSEA. Between the trimmed V and J ends, which lost 2 bases and 0 bases, there was a span of 20 bases. This CDR3 has 17 amino acids. CDR3 in amino acids: CSVEQTGRKTSSYEQYF. In nucleotides, the CDR3 is TGCAGCGTTGAACAGACAGGTCGAAAGACTAGCTCCTACGAGCAGTACTTC.

This chain connects TRBV24-1 to TRBJ1-3; tentatively, D is TRBD1 (5 bases). V was shortened by 2 bases and J by 1 base, with 8 bases between the two germline ends. The CDR3 consists of 15 residues. The germline CDR1 and CDR2 sequences are KGHDR and SFDVKD. CDR3 sequence reads: CATSDSTESGNTIYF. CDR3 bases: TGTGCCACCAGTGATTCGACAGAGTCTGGAAACACCATATATTTT.

This clonotype was found once. The CDR3 does not close with the conserved phenylalanine or tryptophan, likely indicating a read error. J is TRBJ2-3 and V is TRBV12-3 or TRBV12-4; 14 nucleotides line up with TRBD2. Trimming took 9 bases from V and 6 from J; bases not matched to a gene: 5. This CDR3 is built from 14 residues. Here the CDR3 DNA reads TGTGCCAGAAGACTAGCGGGGGGGAAGGATACGCAGTATTTA. Translating gives CARRLAGGKDTQYL.

V usage is TRBV5-1 and J usage is TRBJ2-2; D possibly corresponds to TRBD2 (5 bases). Germline lookup yields CDR1 SGHRS and CDR2 YFSETQ. Trimming left V 0 bases short and J 4 bases short, with 13 bases between. The CDR3 sequence is 16 residues long. The CDR3 DNA follows: TGCGCCAGCAGCTTGGTAGGCGGAACTAGCACCGGGGAGCTGTTTTTT. Translation: CASSLVGGTSTGELFF.

Only a few counts were recorded for this clonotype. The genes are TRBV24-1 and TRBJ1-6, with D tentatively TRBD1 (5 bases). Germline CDR1 reads KGHDR; CDR2 reads SFDVKD. Between the trimmed V and J ends, which lost 5 bases and 6 bases, there was a span of 10 bases. The CDR3 length is 14 residues. For the CDR3, the DNA is TGTGCCACCAGTGCGCGGGGGGTTAATTCACCCCTCCACTTT. Its translation: CATSARGVNSPLHF.

This rearrangement joins TRBV10-3 to TRBJ2-3, with D possibly matching TRBD2 (6 bases). V dropped 7 bases and J dropped 0 bases, with 14 bases sitting between them. Germline-derived CDR1 and CDR2 are ENHRY and SYGVKD. The CDR3 consists of 15 residues. The CDR3 loop is CAIMQGGSSTDTQYF. The CDR3 nucleotides are TGTGCCATCATGCAGGGAGGTTCTAGCACAGATACGCAGTATTTT.

The chain recombines TRBV29-1 with TRBJ1-3; D is undetermined. The V gene's germline CDR1 is SQVTM and CDR2 ANQGSEA. The V end was cut by 4 bases, the J end by 1 base, with 11 bases between. This CDR3 has 14 amino acids. The CDR3 loop is CSVVAAGSGNTIYF. CDR3 sequence (DNA): TGCAGCGTTGTAGCGGCGGGGTCTGGAAACACCATATATTTT.